The 14 T cell receptor beta chains given below trace back to one sample, sequenced in a study of T cells in Graves' hyperthyroidism and ophthalmopathy. Template material for amplifying TCR beta CDR3 regions consisted of RNA transcripts. TCR CDR3 regions were first amplified by RT-PCR with HTBI primers. In TCRdb, the multiplex PCR reads were re-called with MiXCR into one record per CDR3 protein. This table has hundreds of thousands of distinct CDR3 sequences, roughly a sixth appearing once. Sequenced sample: blood. These receptors came from a woman aged 45-60 years with Graves' hyperthyroidism that later progressed to Graves' ophthalmopathy.

This chain uses TRBV14 with TRBJ2-1, with a possible D match to TRBD2 (6 bases). The germline CDR1 and CDR2 sequences are SGHDN and FVKESK. Trimming shortened V by 2 bases and J by 2 bases, and 10 bases separated the two germline ends. The CDR3 has 15 amino acids. CDR3 nucleotides: TGTGCCAGCAGCCAAACGACTAGGGCCTACAATGAGCAGTTCTTC. This sequence encodes CASSQTTRAYNEQFF.

The chain combines TRBV7-9 with TRBJ1-2; no reliable D call. CDR1 and CDR2 (germline): SEHNR, FQNEAQ (reference sequence). V was shortened by 6 bases and J by 4 bases, with 15 bases between the two germline ends. This CDR3 is 14 amino acids long. For the CDR3, the DNA is TGTGCCAGCAGTCTCCTCTTTGCCGCCTATGGCTACACCTTC. This encodes CASSLLFAAYGYTF.

This clonotype was observed at least ten times. The rearrangement joins TRBV5-1 to TRBJ2-3, with 10 bases matching TRBD2. CDR3 size: 16 residues. The germline gives CDR1 SGHRS, CDR2 YFSETQ. V lost 1 base, J lost 3 bases, and 5 bases stayed unmatched. This CDR3 is CASSLISGGATDTQYF. CDR3 in DNA: TGCGCCAGCAGCTTGATAAGCGGGGGGGCGACAGATACGCAGTATTTT.

The count of this clonotype is one. This chain links TRBV25-1 with TRBJ1-4, with D unresolved. Germline CDR1 and CDR2: MGHDK and SYGVNS. V was shortened by 1 base and J by 0 bases, with 6 bases between the two germline ends. There are 15 residues in the CDR3. The CDR3 loop is CASSELVATNEKLFF. The CDR3 nucleotides are TGTGCCAGCAGTGAATTGGTTGCAACTAATGAAAAACTGTTTTTT.

Only a few counts were recorded for this clonotype. CDR3 amino acids: CASSIDLGAIGSGANVLTF. In DNA, the CDR3 is TGTGCCAGTAGTATAGATCTGGGGGCTATTGGCTCTGGGGCCAACGTCCTGACTTTC. The chain joins TRBV19 to TRBJ2-6; possibly TRBD1 for D (6 bases). Germline V gene lookup returns CDR1 LNHDA and CDR2 SQIVND (reference sequence). With 0 bases removed from V and 0 bases from J, the gap between germline ends came to 15 bases. The CDR3 is made up of 19 amino acids.

The gene calls are TRBV5-1 and TRBJ1-1; D ambiguous. Trimming took off 3 bases at V and 4 bases at J, with 10 bases between the two ends. The CDR3 loop spans 13 amino acids. Germline V lookup: CDR1 SGHRS, CDR2 YFSETQ. CDR3 sequence reads: CASSYEHSTEAFF. Written as DNA, the CDR3 is TGCGCCAGCAGCTATGAACACTCCACTGAAGCTTTCTTT.

The chain is built from TRBV6-1 and TRBJ2-3; 7 positions match TRBD1. The CDR3 sequence is 15 residues long. Germline CDR1 MNHNS, CDR2 SASEGT. V lost 5 bases, J lost 6 bases, and 11 bases stayed unmatched. The CDR3 loop reads CASSLRTGVGDTQYF. In nucleotides, the CDR3 is TGTGCCAGCAGTTTAAGGACAGGCGTAGGCGATACGCAGTATTTT.

This clonotype was detected many times. CDR3 region: CASSFKLNTEAFF. For the CDR3, the DNA is TGTGCCAGCAGCTTCAAGTTGAACACTGAAGCTTTCTTT. The chain links TRBV7-9 to TRBJ1-1; D gene uncertain. CDR1 is SEHNR and CDR2 is FQNEAQ in the germline V gene (reference sequence). V dropped 3 bases and J dropped 0 bases, with 5 bases sitting between them. The CDR3 totals 13 residues.

This rearrangement joins TRBV7-9 to TRBJ1-2; 8 nucleotides align to TRBD1. CDR3 length equals 16 residues. CDR1 and CDR2 (germline): SEHNR, FQNEAQ (reference sequence). With V trimmed by 3 bases and J by 4 bases, 10 bases remained unmatched. The CDR3 nucleotides are TGTGCCAGCAGCTTCGTAGACAGGGGAGCCTCCTATGGCTACACCTTC. It codes for CASSFVDRGASYGYTF.

V and J are TRBV30 and TRBJ2-7; D perhaps matches TRBD2 (6 bases). Trimming stripped 2 bases from V and 0 bases from J, with 8 bases between. The CDR3 is 13 amino acids. Per the germline V gene, CDR1 is GTSNPN and CDR2 is SVGIG (reference sequence). CDR3 residues: CAWSSGSSYEQYF. The CDR3 DNA sequence: TGTGCCTGGAGTAGCGGGTCCTCCTACGAGCAGTACTTC.

Note on this clonotype: A junction boundary mismatches the germline segment, possibly from a read error. The chain has TRBV10-3 and TRBJ1-5, with no clear D. Per the germline V gene, CDR1 is ENHRY and CDR2 is SYGVKD. This CDR3 has 21 residues. The CDR3 bases are TGTGTCATCAGTGAGTCGGGTCGGGATCTAGGATGGAGTCTCGGCAATCAGCCCCAGCATTTT. It codes for CVISESGRDLGWSLGNQPQHF.

In its sample, this clonotype was seen many times. The chain carries TRBV9 and TRBJ2-3; 10 bases match TRBD2. The germline V gene has CDR1 SGDLS and CDR2 YYNGEE. This CDR3 spans 17 amino acids. V was pared by 0 bases and J by 2 bases, with 6 bases of the junction left unmatched. The CDR3 reads CASSVGVAGGLTDTQYF. Here the CDR3 DNA reads TGTGCCAGCAGCGTAGGGGTAGCGGGGGGACTCACAGATACGCAGTATTTT.

On this clonotype itself: A much larger clone is a single base away; this may be a read error. The V and J genes are TRBV5-1 and TRBJ1-5; no reliable D call. From germline, CDR1 is SGHRS and CDR2 YFSETQ. The CDR3 is 15 amino acids. V lost 2 bases and J 4 bases, leaving 13 bases between the germline ends. CDR3 in amino acids: CASSFGGFENQPQHF. CDR3 in DNA: TGCGCCAGCAGCTTCGGAGGGTTTGAGAATCAGCCCCAGCATTTT.

The chain combines TRBV9 with TRBJ1-2; no clear D. Per germline, CDR1 SGDLS and CDR2 YYNGEE. Trimming removed 8 bases from V and 3 bases from J, with 17 bases in between. The CDR3 contains 14 residues. CDR3 nucleotides: TGTGCCAGTCCTTTGAGCTGGATCGACTATGGCTACACCTTC. Protein sequence: CASPLSWIDYGYTF.